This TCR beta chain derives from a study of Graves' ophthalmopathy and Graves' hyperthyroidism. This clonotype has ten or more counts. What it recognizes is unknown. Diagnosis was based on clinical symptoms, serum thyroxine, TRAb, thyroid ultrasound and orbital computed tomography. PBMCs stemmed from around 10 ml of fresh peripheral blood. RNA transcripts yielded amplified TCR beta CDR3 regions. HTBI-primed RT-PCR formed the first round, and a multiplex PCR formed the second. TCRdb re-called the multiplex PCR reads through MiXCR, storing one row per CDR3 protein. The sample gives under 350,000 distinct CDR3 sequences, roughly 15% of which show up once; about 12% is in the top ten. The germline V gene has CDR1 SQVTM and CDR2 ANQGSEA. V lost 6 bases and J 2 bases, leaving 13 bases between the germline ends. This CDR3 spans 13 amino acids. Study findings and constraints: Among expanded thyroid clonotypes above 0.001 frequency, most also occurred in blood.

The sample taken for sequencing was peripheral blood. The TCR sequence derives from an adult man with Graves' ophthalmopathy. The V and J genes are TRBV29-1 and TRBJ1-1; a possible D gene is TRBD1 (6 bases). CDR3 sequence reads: CSVAGTINTEAFF. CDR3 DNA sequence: TGCAGCGTAGCCGGGACAATAAACACTGAAGCTTTCTTT.